This T cell receptor (beta chain) was sequenced during a study of vaccination and CD4 T cells after COVID-19. Study context: Control cultures, each given a CEFX pool, an HIV-1 Nef pool, or no peptide, were included.

This clonotype was picked up a small number of times. Its antigen is not known. Specified treatment: roughly nine-day PBMC culture with coronavirus spike peptide pools or control peptides (ViraFEST assay). Per-well cultures of 2 million to 2.5 million PBMCs received around 9.9 IU/ml IL-2 and 10 ug/ml peptide pools. Negative selection was the method that isolated CD4+ T cells after around 9 days of culture. Germline V lookup: CDR1 ENHRY, CDR2 SYGVKD. The CDR3 totals 14 residues. Trimming at V came to 4 bases and at J to 3 bases, leaving 3 bases not matched to a gene. Researchers used the Oncomine TCR Beta short-read assay to sequence DNA from cultured CD4+ T cells. TCRdb itself ran the PCR reads through MiXCR, one entry per CDR3 protein. The data contain about 16,000 distinct CDR3 sequences, nearly 55% of them seen just once; the ten biggest clones take up approximately 19%.

The TCR was taken from a human donor who had recovered from COVID-19. The J gene is TRBJ2-3, the V gene TRBV10-3; TRBD1 aligns across 8 bases. The sample here was CD4+ T cells from blood, cultured in vitro, taken before SARS-CoV-2 vaccination. This chain's CDR3 is CAISGRTGTDTQYF. The CDR3, as DNA: TGTGCCATCAGTGGTCGGACAGGGACAGATACGCAGTATTTT.